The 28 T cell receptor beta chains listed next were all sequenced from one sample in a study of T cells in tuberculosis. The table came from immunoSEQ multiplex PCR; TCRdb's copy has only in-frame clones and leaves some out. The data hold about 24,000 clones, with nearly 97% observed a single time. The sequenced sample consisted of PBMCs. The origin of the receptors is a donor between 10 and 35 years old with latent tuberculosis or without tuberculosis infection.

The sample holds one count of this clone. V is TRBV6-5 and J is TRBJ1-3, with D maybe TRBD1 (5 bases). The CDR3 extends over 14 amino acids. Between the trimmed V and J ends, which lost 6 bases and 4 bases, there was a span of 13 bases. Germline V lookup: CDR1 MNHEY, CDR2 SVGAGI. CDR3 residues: CASSGFGQGNTIYF. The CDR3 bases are TGTGCCAGCAGCGGGTTCGGACAAGGAAACACCATATATTTT.

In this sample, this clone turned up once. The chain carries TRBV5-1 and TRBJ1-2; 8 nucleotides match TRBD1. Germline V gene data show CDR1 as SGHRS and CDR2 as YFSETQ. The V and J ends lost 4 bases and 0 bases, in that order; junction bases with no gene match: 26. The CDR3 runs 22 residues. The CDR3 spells CASSPKGPLQLRQGPSNYGYTF. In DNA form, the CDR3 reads TGCGCCAGCAGCCCCAAAGGGCCCCTCCAGCTTCGACAGGGGCCGTCTAACTATGGCTACACCTTC.

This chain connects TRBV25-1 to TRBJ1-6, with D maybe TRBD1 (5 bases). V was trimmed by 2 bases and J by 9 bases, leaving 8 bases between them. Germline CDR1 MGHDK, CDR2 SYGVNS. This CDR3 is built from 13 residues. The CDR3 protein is CASSEQGSSPLHF. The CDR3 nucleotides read TGTGCCAGCAGTGAACAGGGATCTTCACCCCTCCACTTT.

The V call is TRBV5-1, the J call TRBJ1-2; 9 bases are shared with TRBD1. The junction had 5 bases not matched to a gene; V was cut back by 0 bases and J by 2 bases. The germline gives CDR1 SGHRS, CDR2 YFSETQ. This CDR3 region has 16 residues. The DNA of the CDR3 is TGCGCCAGCAGCTTGGGTAGGGACAGGGTCAACTATGGCTACACCTTC. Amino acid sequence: CASSLGRDRVNYGYTF.

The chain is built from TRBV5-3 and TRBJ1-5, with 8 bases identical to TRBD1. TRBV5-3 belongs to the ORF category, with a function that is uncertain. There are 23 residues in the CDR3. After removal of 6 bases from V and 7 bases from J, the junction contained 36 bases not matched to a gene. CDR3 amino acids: CARTAWWFPLKDREGVGGQPQHF. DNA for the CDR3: TGTGCCAGAACCGCTTGGTGGTTCCCGCTAAAGGACAGGGAGGGGGTAGGAGGACAGCCCCAGCATTTT.

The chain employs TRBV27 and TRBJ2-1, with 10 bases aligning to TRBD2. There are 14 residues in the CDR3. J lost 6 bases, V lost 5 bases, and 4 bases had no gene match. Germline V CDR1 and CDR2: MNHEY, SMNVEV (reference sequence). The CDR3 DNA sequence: TGTGCCAGCAGTCCTCGGACTAGCGGCAATGAGCAGTTCTTC. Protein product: CASSPRTSGNEQFF.

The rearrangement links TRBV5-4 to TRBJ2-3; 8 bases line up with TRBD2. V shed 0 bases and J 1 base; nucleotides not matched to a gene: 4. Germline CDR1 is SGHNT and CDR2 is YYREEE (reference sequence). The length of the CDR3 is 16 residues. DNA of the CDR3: TGTGCCAGCAGCTTGGGCGGGGGGCGACGCACAGATACGCAGTATTTT. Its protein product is CASSLGGGRRTDTQYF. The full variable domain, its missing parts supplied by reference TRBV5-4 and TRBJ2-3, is ETGVTQSPTHLIKTRGQQVTLRCSSQSGHNTVSWYQQALGQGPQFIFQYYREEENGRGNFPPRFSGLQFPNYSSELNVNALELDDSALYLCASSLGGGRRTDTQYFGPGTRLTVL.

DNA for the CDR3: TGTGCCAGCAGCTCGACAGGAAACCCCACCGGGGAGCTGTTTTTT. This encodes CASSSTGNPTGELFF. The chain is built from TRBV7-8 and TRBJ2-2, with D possibly matching TRBD1 (6 bases). With 4 bases removed from V and 4 bases from J, the gap between germline ends came to 13 bases. The CDR3 consists of 15 residues. Germline V gene sequence: CDR1 SGHVS, CDR2 FQNEAQ.

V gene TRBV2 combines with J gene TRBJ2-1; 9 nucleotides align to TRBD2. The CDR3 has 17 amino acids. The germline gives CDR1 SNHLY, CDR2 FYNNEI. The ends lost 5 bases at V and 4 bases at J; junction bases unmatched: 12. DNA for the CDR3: TGTGCCAGCAGTCCATGGTCTAGCGGGGTTCTGTACAATGAGCAGTTCTTC. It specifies CASSPWSSGVLYNEQFF.

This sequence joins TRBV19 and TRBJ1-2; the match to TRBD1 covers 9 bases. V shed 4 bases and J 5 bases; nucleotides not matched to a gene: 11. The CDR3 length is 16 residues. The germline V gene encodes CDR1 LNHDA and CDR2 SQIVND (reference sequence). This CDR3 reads CASSTYTGTGPYGYTF. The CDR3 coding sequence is TGTGCCAGTAGTACCTATACCGGGACAGGGCCATATGGCTACACCTTC.

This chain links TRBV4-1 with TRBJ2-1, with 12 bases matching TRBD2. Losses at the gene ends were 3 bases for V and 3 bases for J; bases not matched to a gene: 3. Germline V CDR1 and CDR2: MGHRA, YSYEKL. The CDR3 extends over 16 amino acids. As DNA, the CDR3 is TGCGCCAGCAGCCAGATGACTAGCGGGGGCTACAATGAGCAGTTCTTC. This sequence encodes CASSQMTSGGYNEQFF.

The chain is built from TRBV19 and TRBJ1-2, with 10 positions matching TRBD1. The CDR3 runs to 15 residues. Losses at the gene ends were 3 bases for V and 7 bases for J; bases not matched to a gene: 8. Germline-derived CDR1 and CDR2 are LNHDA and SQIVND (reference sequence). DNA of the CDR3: TGTGCCAGTAGTATGGTTCGGGACAGGGGAGGTGGCTACACCTTC. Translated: CASSMVRDRGGGYTF.

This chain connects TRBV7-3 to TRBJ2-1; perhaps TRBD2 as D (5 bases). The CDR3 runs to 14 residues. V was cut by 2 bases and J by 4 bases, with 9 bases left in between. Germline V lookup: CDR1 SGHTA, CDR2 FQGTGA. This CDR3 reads CASSLEGRYNEQFF. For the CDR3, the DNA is TGTGCCAGCAGCTTAGAGGGTCGATACAATGAGCAGTTCTTC.

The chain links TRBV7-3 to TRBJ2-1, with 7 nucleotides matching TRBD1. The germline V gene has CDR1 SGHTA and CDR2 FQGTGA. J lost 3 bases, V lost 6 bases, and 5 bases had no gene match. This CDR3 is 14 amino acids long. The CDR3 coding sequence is TGTGCCAGCAGTCTTAGGACAGGCTACAATGAGCAGTTCTTC. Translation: CASSLRTGYNEQFF. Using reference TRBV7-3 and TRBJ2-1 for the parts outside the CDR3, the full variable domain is GAGVSQTPSNKVTEKGKYVELRCDPISGHTALYWYRQSLGQGPEFLIYFQGTGAADDSGLPNDRFFAVRPEGSVSTLKIQRTERGDSAVYLCASSLRTGYNEQFFGPGTRLTVL.

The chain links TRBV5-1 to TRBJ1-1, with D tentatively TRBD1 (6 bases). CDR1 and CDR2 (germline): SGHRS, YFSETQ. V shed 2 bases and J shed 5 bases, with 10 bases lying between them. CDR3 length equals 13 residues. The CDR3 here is CASSFVGGTEAFF. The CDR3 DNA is TGCGCCAGCAGCTTCGTAGGGGGTACTGAAGCTTTCTTT.

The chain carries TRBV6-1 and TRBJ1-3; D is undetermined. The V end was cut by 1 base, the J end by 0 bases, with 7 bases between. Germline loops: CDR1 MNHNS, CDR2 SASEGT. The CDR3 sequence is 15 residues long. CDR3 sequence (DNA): TGTGCCAGCAGTGAAGATCAATTCTCTGGAAACACCATATATTTT. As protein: CASSEDQFSGNTIYF.

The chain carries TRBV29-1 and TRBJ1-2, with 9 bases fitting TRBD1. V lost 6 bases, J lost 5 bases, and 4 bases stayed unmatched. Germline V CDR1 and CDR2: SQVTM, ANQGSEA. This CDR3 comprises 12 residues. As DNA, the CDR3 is TGCAGCGTCTCACAGGGGGCGTATGGCTACACCTTC. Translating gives CSVSQGAYGYTF.

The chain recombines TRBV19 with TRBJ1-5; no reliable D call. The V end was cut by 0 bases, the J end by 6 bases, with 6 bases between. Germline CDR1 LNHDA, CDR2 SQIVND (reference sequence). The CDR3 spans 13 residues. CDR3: CASSIDQVQPQHF. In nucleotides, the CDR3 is TGTGCCAGTAGTATAGATCAGGTTCAGCCCCAGCATTTT.

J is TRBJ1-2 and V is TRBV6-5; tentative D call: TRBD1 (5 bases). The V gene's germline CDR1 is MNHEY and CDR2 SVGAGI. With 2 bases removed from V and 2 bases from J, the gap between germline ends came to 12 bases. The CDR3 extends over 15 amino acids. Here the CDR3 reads CASSYGGSPNYGYTF. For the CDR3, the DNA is TGTGCCAGCAGTTACGGGGGGAGCCCGAACTATGGCTACACCTTC.

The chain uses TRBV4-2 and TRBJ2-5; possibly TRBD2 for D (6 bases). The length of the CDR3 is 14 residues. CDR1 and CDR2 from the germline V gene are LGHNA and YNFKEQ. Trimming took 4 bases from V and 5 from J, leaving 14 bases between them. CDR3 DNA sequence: TGTGCCAGCAGCCTGCCGGGGGACGGGGAGACCCAGTACTTC. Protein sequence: CASSLPGDGETQYF.

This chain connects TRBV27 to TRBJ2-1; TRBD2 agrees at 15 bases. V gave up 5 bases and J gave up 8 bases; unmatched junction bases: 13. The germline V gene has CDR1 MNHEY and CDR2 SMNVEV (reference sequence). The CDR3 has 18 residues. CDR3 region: CASSLGLAGGLGLYEQFF. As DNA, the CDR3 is TGTGCCAGCAGTCTCGGACTAGCGGGGGGGCTGGGTCTGTATGAGCAGTTCTTC.

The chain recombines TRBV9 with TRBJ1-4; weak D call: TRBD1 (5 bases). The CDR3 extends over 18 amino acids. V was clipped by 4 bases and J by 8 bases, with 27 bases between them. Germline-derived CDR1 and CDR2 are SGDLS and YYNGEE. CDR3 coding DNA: TGTGCCAGCAGCTCCCCGGCCCCGGGCGGGGGGGTTCGGGAAAAACTGTTTTTT. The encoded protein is CASSSPAPGGGVREKLFF.

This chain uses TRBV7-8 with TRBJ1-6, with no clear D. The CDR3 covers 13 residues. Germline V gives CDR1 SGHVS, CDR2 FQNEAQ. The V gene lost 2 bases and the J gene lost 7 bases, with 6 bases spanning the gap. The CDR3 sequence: CASSLNSNSPLHF. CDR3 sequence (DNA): TGTGCCAGCAGCTTAAACTCCAATTCACCCCTCCACTTT. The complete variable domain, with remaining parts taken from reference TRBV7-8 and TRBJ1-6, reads GAGVSQSPRYKVAKRGQDVALRCDPISGHVSLFWYQQALGQGPEFLTYFQNEAQLDKSGLPSDRFFAERPEGSVSTLKIQRTQQEDSAVYLCASSLNSNSPLHFGNGTRLTVT.

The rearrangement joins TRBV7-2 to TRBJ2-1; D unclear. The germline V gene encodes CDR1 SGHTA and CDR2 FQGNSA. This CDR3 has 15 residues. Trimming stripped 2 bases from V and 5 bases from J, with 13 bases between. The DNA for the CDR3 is TGTGCCAGCAGCTTATCGCTGGGCAATCACAATGAGCAGTTCTTC. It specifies CASSLSLGNHNEQFF.

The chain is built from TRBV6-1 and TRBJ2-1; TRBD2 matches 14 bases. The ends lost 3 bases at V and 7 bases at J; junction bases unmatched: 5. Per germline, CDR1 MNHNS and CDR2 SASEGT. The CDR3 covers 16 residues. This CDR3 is CASSEGTSGGLNEQFF. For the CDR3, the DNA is TGTGCCAGCAGTGAGGGGACTAGCGGGGGATTAAATGAGCAGTTCTTC.

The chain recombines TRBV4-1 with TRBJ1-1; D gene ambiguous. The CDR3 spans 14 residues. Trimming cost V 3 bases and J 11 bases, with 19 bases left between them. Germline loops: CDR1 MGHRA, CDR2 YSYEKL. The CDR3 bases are TGCGCCAGCAGCCATGACCTTCGGGTTCCCGGGGCTTTCTTT. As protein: CASSHDLRVPGAFF.

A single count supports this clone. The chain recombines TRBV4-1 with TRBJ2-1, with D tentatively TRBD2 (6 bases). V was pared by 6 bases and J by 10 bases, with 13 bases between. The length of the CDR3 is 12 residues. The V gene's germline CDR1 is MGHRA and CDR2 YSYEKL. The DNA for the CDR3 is TGCGCCAGCAGTAGGGACGGAGGGGAGCAGTTCTTC. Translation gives CASSRDGGEQFF.

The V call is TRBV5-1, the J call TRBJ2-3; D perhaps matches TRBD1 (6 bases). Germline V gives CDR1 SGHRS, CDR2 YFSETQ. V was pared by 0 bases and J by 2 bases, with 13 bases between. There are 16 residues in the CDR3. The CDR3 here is CASSLESTGNTDTQYF. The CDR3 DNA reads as TGCGCCAGCAGCTTGGAGTCCACAGGGAACACAGATACGCAGTATTTT.